This entry lists 21 T cell receptor beta chains sequenced from one sample in a study of blood T cell repertoires in COVID-19. The assay was immunoSEQ multiplex PCR, and TCRdb's table has in-frame clones only and misses some. The sample holds 260,000 or so clones, around 84% seen once. What was sequenced was PBMCs or T cells enriched from blood (not recorded which). All receptors derive from a man aged 18-30 years who had recovered from COVID-19.

The V call is TRBV30, the J call TRBJ1-4; maybe TRBD1 (5 bases). This CDR3 region has 14 residues. With 1 base removed from V and 4 bases from J, the gap between germline ends came to 10 bases. Germline V gives CDR1 GTSNPN, CDR2 SVGIG (reference sequence). Written as DNA, the CDR3 is TGTGCCTGGAGTGGCGGGACCGATAATGAAAAACTGTTTTTT. Amino acid sequence: CAWSGGTDNEKLFF.

This clone is a singleton in its sample. The chain combines TRBV10-2 with TRBJ2-3, with D perhaps TRBD2 (6 bases). The CDR3 sequence is 19 residues long. Trimming left V 3 bases short and J 6 bases short, with 28 bases between. The V gene's germline CDR1 is WSHSY and CDR2 SAAADI. CDR3: CASSESLIDRDFRPDTQYF. CDR3 coding DNA: TGCGCCAGCAGTGAATCATTGATCGACCGGGACTTCCGTCCGGATACGCAGTATTTT.

The rearrangement uses TRBV5-6 and TRBJ1-1, with TRBD1 matching over 8 bases. CDR1 is SGHDT, CDR2 YYEEEE, per germline. The CDR3 loop spans 15 amino acids. Germline trimming cut 0 bases from V and 4 bases from J; bases unmatched to any gene: 5. This CDR3 is CASSLVGQGPTEAFF. CDR3 sequence (DNA): TGTGCCAGCAGCTTGGTCGGACAGGGTCCCACTGAAGCTTTCTTT.

The genes are TRBV7-9 and TRBJ1-5; tentatively, D is TRBD1 (5 bases). The CDR3 contains 15 residues. Trimming shortened V by 1 base and J by 2 bases, and 9 bases separated the two germline ends. Germline V lookup: CDR1 SEHNR, CDR2 FQNEAQ (reference sequence). The CDR3 loop is CASSLGTTGNQPQHF. In DNA, the CDR3 is TGTGCCAGCAGCTTAGGGACAACGGGCAATCAGCCCCAGCATTTT. Drawing the rest from reference TRBV7-9 and TRBJ1-5, the complete variable domain is DTGVSQNPRHKITKRGQNVTFRCDPISEHNRLYWYRQTLGQGPEFLTYFQNEAQLEKSRLLSDRFSAERPKGSFSTLEIQRTEQGDSAMYLCASSLGTTGNQPQHFGDGTRLSIL.

The chain recombines TRBV6-5 with TRBJ2-7; 12 nucleotides match TRBD1. CDR3 size: 14 residues. J gave up 5 bases and V 6 bases, and 5 bases lay outside the gene matches. CDR1 is MNHEY and CDR2 is SVGAGI in the germline V gene. This CDR3 reads CASSSGTGGHEQYF. The DNA of the CDR3 is TGTGCCAGCAGCTCCGGGACAGGGGGCCACGAGCAGTACTTC.

The chain recombines TRBV3-1 (or the pseudogene TRBV3-2) with TRBJ2-5, with TRBD1 matching 8 bases. The CDR3 spans 16 residues. From germline, CDR1 is LGHDT and CDR2 YNNKEL (reference sequence). V was clipped by 1 base and J by 5 bases; unmatched bases: 9. CDR3 region: CASSQVRQGYGETQYF. In nucleotides, the CDR3 is TGTGCCAGCAGCCAAGTCAGACAGGGGTATGGGGAGACCCAGTACTTC.

The chain recombines TRBV7-2 with TRBJ2-7; the D is unclear. The CDR3 loop spans 14 amino acids. V was shortened by 1 base and J by 0 bases, with 7 bases between the two germline ends. Germline CDR1 and CDR2: SGHTA and FQGNSA. DNA of the CDR3: TGTGCCAGCAGCTTAGGGCCAGTCTCCTACGAGCAGTACTTC. It is translated as CASSLGPVSYEQYF.

This chain links TRBV24-1 with TRBJ2-1; D might be TRBD1 (5 bases). V gave up 4 bases and J gave up 3 bases, with 6 bases separating them. The CDR3 runs 13 residues. Germline assignment: CDR1 KGHDR and CDR2 SFDVKD. CDR3 protein: CATSEGDYNEQFF. CDR3 nucleotide sequence: TGTGCCACCAGTGAAGGGGACTACAATGAGCAGTTCTTC.

This clone came up once. The chain links TRBV2 to TRBJ2-7; 9 bases match TRBD1. Germline CDR1 SNHLY, CDR2 FYNNEI. The CDR3 extends over 15 amino acids. Trimming at V came to 4 bases and at J to 1 base, leaving 5 bases not matched to a gene. Here the CDR3 reads CASSGRDRVSYEQYF. In DNA, the CDR3 is TGTGCCAGCAGTGGCCGGGACAGGGTATCCTACGAGCAGTACTTC.

This clone was seen a single time. V and J are TRBV12-3 or TRBV12-4 and TRBJ2-7; unclear D gene. CDR3 length equals 13 residues. V gave up 6 bases and J gave up 4 bases, with 13 bases separating them. CDR3 DNA sequence: TGTGCCAGCAGCCCACCACTACTTTACGAGCAGTACTTC. This codes for CASSPPLLYEQYF.

This clone has only one observation. This chain connects TRBV4-1 to TRBJ2-7, with 8 bases lining up with TRBD2. The CDR3 is 16 residues long. The V and J ends lost 0 bases and 4 bases, in that order; junction bases with no gene match: 8. Germline assignment: CDR1 MGHRA and CDR2 YSYEKL. This CDR3 is CASSQEFASGPYEQYF. For the CDR3, the DNA is TGCGCCAGCAGCCAAGAGTTTGCTAGCGGGCCGTACGAGCAGTACTTC.

This clone was picked up one time. The chain uses TRBV7-2 and TRBJ1-5; 10 positions match TRBD1. V trimming: 2 bases; J trimming: 3 bases; junction bases outside the gene matches: 4. Per the germline V gene, CDR1 is SGHTA and CDR2 is FQGNSA. CDR3 length: 16 amino acids. The CDR3: CASSLRTGGPNQPQHF. The CDR3 DNA reads TGTGCCAGCAGCTTAAGGACAGGGGGGCCCAATCAGCCCCAGCATTTT.

This chain joins TRBV24-1 and TRBJ2-1, with no clear D. The CDR3 loop spans 14 amino acids. The germline V gene encodes CDR1 KGHDR and CDR2 SFDVKD. Trimming removed 3 bases from V and 8 bases from J, with 13 bases in between. The CDR3 reads CATSDPAILHEQFF. The DNA of the CDR3 is TGTGCCACCAGTGATCCCGCTATCCTGCATGAGCAGTTCTTC.

V and J are TRBV3-1 (or the pseudogene TRBV3-2) and TRBJ2-7; perhaps TRBD2 as D (6 bases). V lost 4 bases to trimming and J lost 2 bases, with 9 bases between them. The CDR3 has 13 residues. Germline-derived CDR1 and CDR2 are LGHDT and YNNKEL (reference sequence). CDR3 amino acids: CASSLSGTYEQYF. The CDR3 DNA sequence: TGTGCCAGCAGCCTTAGCGGAACCTACGAGCAGTACTTC.

The J gene is TRBJ2-6, the V gene TRBV12-3 or TRBV12-4; D is perhaps TRBD2 (6 bases). This CDR3 is built from 13 residues. Trimming took 3 bases from V and 8 from J, leaving 8 bases between them. CDR3 region: CASSLGGPNVLTF. The CDR3 coding sequence is TGTGCCAGCAGTTTGGGAGGTCCCAACGTCCTGACTTTC.

The chain uses TRBV7-3 and TRBJ2-1; D may be TRBD2 (5 bases). CDR3 length: 12 residues. Per germline, CDR1 SGHTA and CDR2 FQGTGA. V lost 3 bases, J lost 5 bases, and 5 bases lay in between. The CDR3 DNA follows: TGTGCCAGCAGCTTGGGAGACAATGAGCAGTTCTTC. Translation: CASSLGDNEQFF.

This clone was seen only once. The chain uses TRBV6-6 and TRBJ1-1; TRBD1 might be the D (5 bases). The V gene lost 7 bases and the J gene lost 1 base, with 13 bases spanning the gap. Germline V gives CDR1 MNHNY, CDR2 SVGAGI (reference sequence). This CDR3 spans 14 amino acids. The CDR3 here is CASTPRGTNTEAFF. CDR3 in DNA: TGTGCCAGCACCCCCCGGGGGACGAACACTGAAGCTTTCTTT.

The chain recombines TRBV11-3 with TRBJ2-3; 10 bases map to TRBD2. With 4 bases clipped from V and 2 bases from J, the junction kept 3 bases outside the gene matches. The CDR3 runs 15 residues. From germline, CDR1 is SGHNT and CDR2 YENEEA. This CDR3 is CASSYLAGVTDTQYF. The CDR3 DNA is TGTGCCAGCAGCTATCTAGCGGGAGTCACAGATACGCAGTATTTT.

This chain uses TRBV28 with TRBJ1-2; D is perhaps TRBD1 (6 bases). The CDR3 is 16 amino acids. Germline CDR1 MDHEN, CDR2 SYDVKM. V was pared by 6 bases and J by 8 bases, with 25 bases between. CDR3 in DNA: TGTGCCAGCAGGACCATCTTGGGGGGGGCGCGGGGGGGCTACACCTTC. It encodes CASRTILGGARGGYTF.

The chain employs TRBV19 and TRBJ2-1, with TRBD2 matching 12 bases. V lost 4 bases to trimming and J lost 6 bases; unmatched junction nucleotides: 4. The CDR3 is 15 amino acids. The germline V gene has CDR1 LNHDA and CDR2 SQIVND (reference sequence). CDR3 DNA sequence: TGTGCCAGTAGTAATGGACTAGCGGGGTTCAATGAGCAGTTCTTC. Protein sequence: CASSNGLAGFNEQFF.

The rearrangement uses TRBV4-1 and TRBJ1-5; 7 nucleotides agree with TRBD1. The length of the CDR3 is 16 residues. The J segment lost 6 bases and the V segment lost 0 bases, leaving 8 bases of the junction unmatched. Germline lookup yields CDR1 MGHRA and CDR2 YSYEKL. The CDR3 spells CASSQDQTGIGQPQHF. As DNA, the CDR3 is TGCGCCAGCAGCCAAGACCAGACAGGGATAGGTCAGCCCCAGCATTTT.